The clone carrying this TCR beta chain was found many times. Its antigen is not identified. The sample comes from a study of neurological immune-mediated disorders. 5'RACE employing 10-nucleotide random UMIs yielded the cDNA. MiXCR was run by TCRdb on the 5' RACE reads, yielding one entry per CDR3 protein. The repertoire includes 95,000 to 150,000 distinct CDR3 sequences, roughly 3.2% of them detected once, and around 1.4% sits in the top ten. The CDR3 is made up of 11 amino acids. Germline V gene data show CDR1 as KGHSH and CDR2 as LQKENI. The germline V and J ends were trimmed by 10 bases and 5 bases, with 11 bases remaining between them. Study-level findings and limits: TCR clonal expansion peaked in HTLV-1-associated myelopathy patients and was lowest in multiple sclerosis patients.

The sample consisted of PBMCs. This TCR derives from a woman aged 25 to 39 with multiple sclerosis. V gene TRBV18 combines with J gene TRBJ1-1, with D maybe TRBD1 (5 bases). The CDR3: CATKGVTEAFF. CDR3 nucleotide sequence: TGTGCCACCAAAGGGGTGACTGAAGCTTTCTTT.